These T cell receptor beta chains were read from a single sample in a study of type 1 and type 2 diabetes patients. One entry per CDR3 protein, called by TCRdb with MiXCR from the multiplex PCR reads. The table lists 250,000 or so distinct CDR3 sequences, around 47% of them singletons. The sequenced sample was peripheral blood mononuclear cells (PBMCs). The receptors derive from a young man with type 2 diabetes. The conserved cysteine and the conserved F or W are not part of the CDR3 here.

j_gene: TRBJ2-3
v_gene: TRBV6-6
CDR3aa: ASPGLAASTDTQY

j_gene: TRBJ2-7
v_gene: TRBV5-1
CDR3aa: ASSLRDSPYEQY

j_gene: TRBJ2-3
v_gene: TRBV12-3/TRBV12-4
CDR3aa: ASSPTIAGAVGDTQY

j_gene: TRBJ2-3
v_gene: TRBV24-1
CDR3aa: ATSDDYTDTQY

j_gene: .
v_gene: TRBV29-1
CDR3aa: SASTRGRVNYGEQF

j_gene: TRBJ2-7
v_gene: TRBV25-1
CDR3aa: ASSELKGDRTNEQY

j_gene: TRBJ1-3
v_gene: TRBV20-1
CDR3aa: SARRVLSSGNTIY

j_gene: TRBJ1-5
v_gene: TRBV20-1
CDR3aa: SARDRQFFNQPQH

j_gene: TRBJ2-4
v_gene: TRBV20-1
CDR3aa: SATLDTKNIQY

j_gene: TRBJ2-7
v_gene: TRBV6-6
CDR3aa: ASSWTGAEQY

j_gene: TRBJ2-1
v_gene: TRBV20-1
CDR3aa: SARISIGEQF

j_gene: TRBJ2-1
v_gene: TRBV15
CDR3aa: ATSRDSADSYNEQF

j_gene: TRBJ1-1
v_gene: TRBV6-1
CDR3aa: ASSHEILNTEAF

j_gene: TRBJ2-5
v_gene: TRBV20-1
CDR3aa: SARLPRGDSETQY

j_gene: TRBJ2-1
v_gene: TRBV27
CDR3aa: ASSLTGTGSNEQF

j_gene: TRBJ1-3
v_gene: TRBV2
CDR3aa: ASSVRPMISGNTIY

j_gene: TRBJ1-1
v_gene: TRBV20-1
CDR3aa: SARGVGQGRTNTEAF

j_gene: TRBJ1-4
v_gene: TRBV30
CDR3aa: AGTPYGQGMGEKLF

j_gene: TRBJ1-4
v_gene: TRBV4-3
CDR3aa: ASSQEARAGRNEKLF

j_gene: TRBJ2-5
v_gene: TRBV20-1
CDR3aa: SAEAGGETQY

j_gene: TRBJ2-1
v_gene: TRBV20-1
CDR3aa: SAAELAGAGNEQF

j_gene: TRBJ2-5
v_gene: TRBV2
CDR3aa: ASRSTGTWETQY

j_gene: TRBJ2-3
v_gene: TRBV15
CDR3aa: ATRRLGDPSTDTQY

j_gene: TRBJ2-7
v_gene: TRBV19
CDR3aa: ASSSRGELYEQY

j_gene: TRBJ2-5
v_gene: TRBV7-2
CDR3aa: ASSFSARGGLQTQY

j_gene: TRBJ1-5
v_gene: TRBV28
CDR3aa: ASSFGAKDGPQH